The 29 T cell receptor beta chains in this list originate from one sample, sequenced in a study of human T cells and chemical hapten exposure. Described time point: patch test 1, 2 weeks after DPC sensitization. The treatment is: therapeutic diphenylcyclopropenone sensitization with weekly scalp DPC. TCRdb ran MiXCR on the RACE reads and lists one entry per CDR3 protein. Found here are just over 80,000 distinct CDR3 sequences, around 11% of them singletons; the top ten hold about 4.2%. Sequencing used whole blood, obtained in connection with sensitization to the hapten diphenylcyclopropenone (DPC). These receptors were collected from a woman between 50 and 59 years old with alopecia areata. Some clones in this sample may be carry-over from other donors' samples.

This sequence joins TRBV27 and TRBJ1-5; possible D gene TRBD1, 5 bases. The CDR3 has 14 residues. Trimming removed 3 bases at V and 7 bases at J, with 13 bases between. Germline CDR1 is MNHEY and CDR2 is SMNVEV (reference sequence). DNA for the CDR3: TGTGCCAGCAGTTTCCAGGGATCGGGGCAGCCCCAGCATTTT. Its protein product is CASSFQGSGQPQHF.

The CDR3 sequence is CASSGYINEKLFF. The CDR3 bases are TGTGCCAGCAGTGGCTATATTAATGAAAAACTGTTTTTT. The gene calls are TRBV27 and TRBJ1-4; D remains unclear. V lost 5 bases and J 4 bases, leaving 8 bases between the germline ends. The CDR3 is 13 amino acids. Germline V lookup: CDR1 MNHEY, CDR2 SMNVEV (reference sequence).

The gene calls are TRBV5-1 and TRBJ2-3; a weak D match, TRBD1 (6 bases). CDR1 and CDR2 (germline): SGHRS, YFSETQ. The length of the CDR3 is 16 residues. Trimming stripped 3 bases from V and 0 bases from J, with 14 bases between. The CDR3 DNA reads TGCGCCAGCAGCTCCCAGGGACATTTGAGCACAGATACGCAGTATTTT. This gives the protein CASSSQGHLSTDTQYF. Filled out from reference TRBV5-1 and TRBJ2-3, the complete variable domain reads KAGVTQTPRYLIKTRGQQVTLSCSPISGHRSVSWYQQTPGQGLQFLFEYFSETQRNKGNFPGRFSGRQFSNSRSEMNVSTLELGDSALYLCASSSQGHLSTDTQYFGPGTRLTVL.

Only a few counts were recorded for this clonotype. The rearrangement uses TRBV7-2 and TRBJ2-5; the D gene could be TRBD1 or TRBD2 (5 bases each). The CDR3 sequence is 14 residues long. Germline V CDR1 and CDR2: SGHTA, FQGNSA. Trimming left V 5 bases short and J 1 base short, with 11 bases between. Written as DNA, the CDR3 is TGTGCCAGCAGCAAGGGACCTCTCCAAGAGACCCAGTACTTC. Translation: CASSKGPLQETQYF.

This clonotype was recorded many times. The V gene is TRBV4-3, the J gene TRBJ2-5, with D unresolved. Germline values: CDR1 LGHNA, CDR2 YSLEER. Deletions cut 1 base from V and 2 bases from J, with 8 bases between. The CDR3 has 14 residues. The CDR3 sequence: CASSQGQVQETQYF. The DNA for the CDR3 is TGCGCCAGCAGCCAAGGCCAGGTTCAAGAGACCCAGTACTTC.

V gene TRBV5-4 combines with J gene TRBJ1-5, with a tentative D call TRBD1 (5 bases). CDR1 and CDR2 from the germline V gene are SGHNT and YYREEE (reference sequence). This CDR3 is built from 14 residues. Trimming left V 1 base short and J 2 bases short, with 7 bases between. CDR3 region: CASSLMGGNQPQHF. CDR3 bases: TGTGCCAGCAGCTTGATGGGGGGCAATCAGCCCCAGCATTTT.

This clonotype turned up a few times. The CDR3 sequence is CSAKVAGVYNEQFF. The CDR3 region has the DNA TGCAGTGCCAAGGTAGCGGGGGTCTACAATGAGCAGTTCTTC. The chain couples TRBV20-1 to TRBJ2-1, with 9 bases that match TRBD2. The CDR3 totals 14 residues. The germline V gene has CDR1 DFQATT and CDR2 SNEGSKA (reference sequence). The junction had 6 bases not matched to a gene; V was cut back by 6 bases and J by 3 bases.

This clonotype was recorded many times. CDR3 region: CASSQASFGTGGGLDTQYF. CDR3 DNA sequence: TGCGCCAGCAGCCAAGCCTCTTTCGGGACAGGGGGAGGCCTAGATACGCAGTATTTT. This rearrangement joins TRBV4-3 to TRBJ2-3, with 11 bases that match TRBD1. This CDR3 region has 19 residues. V lost 1 base and J lost 5; bases outside the gene matches: 14. The germline gives CDR1 LGHNA, CDR2 YSLEER.

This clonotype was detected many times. Here the CDR3 reads CASSRGQGVPGNTIYF. In nucleotides, the CDR3 is TGTGCCAGCAGCCGGGGACAGGGAGTCCCTGGAAACACCATATATTTT. J is TRBJ1-3 and V is TRBV7-6; TRBD1 matches at 9 bases. This CDR3 contains 16 residues. Per the germline V gene, CDR1 is SGHVS and CDR2 is FNYEAQ. With V trimmed by 5 bases and J by 2 bases, 7 bases remained unmatched.

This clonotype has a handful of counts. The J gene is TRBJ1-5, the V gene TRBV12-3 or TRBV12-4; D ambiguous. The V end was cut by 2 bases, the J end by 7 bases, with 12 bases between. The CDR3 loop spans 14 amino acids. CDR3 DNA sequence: TGTGCCAGCAGTTTATGGTCGGGAGGCCAGCCCCAGCATTTT. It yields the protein CASSLWSGGQPQHF.

The CDR3 DNA reads as TGCAGCACCCGGACGGGGCTTGTGGAAGCTTTCTTT. This encodes CSTRTGLVEAFF. The chain links TRBV29-1 to TRBJ1-1, with a possible D match to TRBD1 (5 bases). This CDR3 is 12 amino acids long. Germline CDR1 is SQVTM and CDR2 is ANQGSEA. V was pared by 8 bases and J by 8 bases, with 18 bases between. Supplemented by reference TRBV29-1 and TRBJ1-1, the full variable domain reads SAVISQKPSRDICQRGTSLTIQCQVDSQVTMMFWYRQQPGQSLTLIATANQGSEATYESGFVIDKFPISRPNLTFSTLTVSNMSPEDSSIYLCSTRTGLVEAFFGQGTRLTVV.

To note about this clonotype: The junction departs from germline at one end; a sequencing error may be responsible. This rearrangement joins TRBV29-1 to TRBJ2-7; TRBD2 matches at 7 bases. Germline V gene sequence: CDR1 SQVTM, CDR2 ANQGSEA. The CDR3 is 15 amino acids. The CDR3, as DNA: TGCAGCGATGAAGTTTGGGGAGGGCCACCCGGCGAGCAGTACTTC. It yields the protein CSDEVWGGPPGEQYF.

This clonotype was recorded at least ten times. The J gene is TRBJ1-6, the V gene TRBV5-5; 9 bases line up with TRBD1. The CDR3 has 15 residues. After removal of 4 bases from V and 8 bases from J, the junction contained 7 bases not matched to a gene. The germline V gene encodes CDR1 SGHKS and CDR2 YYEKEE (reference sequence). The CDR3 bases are TGTGCCAGCAGCCCCAGGGACAGGGTCTATTCACCCCTCCACTTT. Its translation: CASSPRDRVYSPLHF.

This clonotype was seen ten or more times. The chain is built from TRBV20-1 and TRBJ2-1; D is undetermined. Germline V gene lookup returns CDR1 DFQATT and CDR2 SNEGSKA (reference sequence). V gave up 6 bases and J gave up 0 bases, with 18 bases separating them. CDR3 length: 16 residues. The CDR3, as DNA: TGCAGTGCCGCAAGCGAGCGTTTAAGCTCCTACAATGAGCAGTTCTTC. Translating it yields CSAASERLSSYNEQFF.

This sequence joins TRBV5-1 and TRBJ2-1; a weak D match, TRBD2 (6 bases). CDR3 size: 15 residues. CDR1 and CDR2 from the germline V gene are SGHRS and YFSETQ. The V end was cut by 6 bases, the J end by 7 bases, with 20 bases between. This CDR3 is CASTPGAGTGNEQFF. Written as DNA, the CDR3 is TGCGCCAGCACCCCTGGAGCGGGTACGGGAAATGAGCAGTTCTTC.

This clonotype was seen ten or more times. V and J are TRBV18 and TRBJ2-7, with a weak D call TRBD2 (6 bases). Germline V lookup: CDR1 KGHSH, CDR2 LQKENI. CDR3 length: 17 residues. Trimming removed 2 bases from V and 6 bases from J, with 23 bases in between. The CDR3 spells CASSPTLTIGLATEQYF. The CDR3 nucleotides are TGTGCCAGCTCACCAACATTAACCATTGGGCTAGCGACCGAGCAGTACTTC.

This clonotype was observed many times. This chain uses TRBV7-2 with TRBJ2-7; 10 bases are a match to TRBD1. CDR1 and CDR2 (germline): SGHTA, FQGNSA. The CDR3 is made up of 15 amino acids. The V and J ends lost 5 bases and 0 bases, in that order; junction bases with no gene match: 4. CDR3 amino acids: CASSPRTGGSYEQYF. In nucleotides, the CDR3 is TGTGCCAGCAGCCCCAGGACAGGGGGCTCCTACGAGCAGTACTTC.

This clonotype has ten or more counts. CDR3 region: CASSRFGETQYF. CDR3 in DNA: TGTGCCAGCAGCCGATTTGGGGAGACCCAGTACTTC. The gene calls are TRBV13 and TRBJ2-5; D is unclear. Germline-derived CDR1 and CDR2 are PRHDT and FYEKMQ (reference sequence). This CDR3 comprises 12 residues. Trimming shortened V by 5 bases and J by 5 bases, and 9 bases separated the two germline ends.

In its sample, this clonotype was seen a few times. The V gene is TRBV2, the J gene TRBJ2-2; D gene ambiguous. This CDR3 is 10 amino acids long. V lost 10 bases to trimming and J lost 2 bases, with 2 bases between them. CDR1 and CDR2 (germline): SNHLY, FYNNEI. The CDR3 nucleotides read TGTGCCATCAACACCGGGGAGCTGTTTTTT. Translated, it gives CAINTGELFF.

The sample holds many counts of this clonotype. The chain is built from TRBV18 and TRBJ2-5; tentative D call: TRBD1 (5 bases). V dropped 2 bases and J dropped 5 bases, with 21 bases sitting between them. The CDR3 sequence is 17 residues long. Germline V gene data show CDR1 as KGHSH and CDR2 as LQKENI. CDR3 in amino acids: CASSPVRMNVGAETQYF. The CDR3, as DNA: TGTGCCAGCTCACCAGTTCGTATGAATGTTGGGGCCGAGACCCAGTACTTC.

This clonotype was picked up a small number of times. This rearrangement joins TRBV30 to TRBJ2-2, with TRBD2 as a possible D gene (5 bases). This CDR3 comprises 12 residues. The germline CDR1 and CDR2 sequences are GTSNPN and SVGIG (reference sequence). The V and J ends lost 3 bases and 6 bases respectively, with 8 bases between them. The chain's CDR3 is CAWRRVPGELFF. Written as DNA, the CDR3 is TGTGCCTGGAGGAGGGTGCCCGGGGAGCTGTTTTTT.

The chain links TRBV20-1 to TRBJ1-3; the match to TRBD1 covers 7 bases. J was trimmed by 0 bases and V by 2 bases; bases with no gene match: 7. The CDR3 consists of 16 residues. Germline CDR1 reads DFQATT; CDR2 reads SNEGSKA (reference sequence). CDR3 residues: CSARLQTGVSGNTIYF. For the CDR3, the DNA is TGCAGTGCTAGACTACAAACAGGGGTCTCTGGAAACACCATATATTTT.

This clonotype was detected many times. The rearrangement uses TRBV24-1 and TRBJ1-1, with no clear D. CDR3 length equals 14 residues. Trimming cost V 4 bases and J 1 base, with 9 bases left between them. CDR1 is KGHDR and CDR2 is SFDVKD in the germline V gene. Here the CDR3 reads CATSDPTENTEAFF. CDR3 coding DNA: TGTGCCACCAGTGACCCTACAGAGAACACTGAAGCTTTCTTT.

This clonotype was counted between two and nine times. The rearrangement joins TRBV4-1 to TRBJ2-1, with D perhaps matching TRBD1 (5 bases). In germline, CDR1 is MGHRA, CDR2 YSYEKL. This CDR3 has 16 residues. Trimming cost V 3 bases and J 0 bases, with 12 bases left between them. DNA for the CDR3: TGCGCCAGCAGCCAGGAGCAGGGCCTCTCCTACAATGAGCAGTTCTTC. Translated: CASSQEQGLSYNEQFF.

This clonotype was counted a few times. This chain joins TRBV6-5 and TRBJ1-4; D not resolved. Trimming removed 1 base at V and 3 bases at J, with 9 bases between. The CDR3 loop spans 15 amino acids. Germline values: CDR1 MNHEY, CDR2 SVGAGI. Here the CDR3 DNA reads TGTGCCAGCAGTTACTTCGCGGACCCTAATGAAAAACTGTTTTTT. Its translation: CASSYFADPNEKLFF.

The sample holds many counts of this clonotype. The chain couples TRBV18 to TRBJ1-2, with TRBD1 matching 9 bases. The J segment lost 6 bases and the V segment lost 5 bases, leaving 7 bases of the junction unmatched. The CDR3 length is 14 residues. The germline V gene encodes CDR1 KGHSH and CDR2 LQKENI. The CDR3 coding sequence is TGTGCCAGCTCAACGGACAGGGGTGGAAATGGCTACACCTTC. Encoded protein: CASSTDRGGNGYTF.

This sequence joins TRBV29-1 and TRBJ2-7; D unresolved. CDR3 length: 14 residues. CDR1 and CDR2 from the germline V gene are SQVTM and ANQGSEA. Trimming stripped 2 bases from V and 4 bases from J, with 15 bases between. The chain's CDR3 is CSVEWAATGYEQYF. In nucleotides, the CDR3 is TGCAGCGTTGAATGGGCGGCGACTGGATACGAGCAGTACTTC.

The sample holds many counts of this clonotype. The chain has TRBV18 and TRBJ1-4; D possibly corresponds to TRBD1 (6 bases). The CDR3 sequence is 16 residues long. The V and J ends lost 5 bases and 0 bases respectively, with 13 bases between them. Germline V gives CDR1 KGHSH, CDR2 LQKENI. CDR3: CASSMTGAATNEKLFF. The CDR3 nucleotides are TGTGCCAGCTCAATGACAGGTGCCGCAACTAATGAAAAACTGTTTTTT.

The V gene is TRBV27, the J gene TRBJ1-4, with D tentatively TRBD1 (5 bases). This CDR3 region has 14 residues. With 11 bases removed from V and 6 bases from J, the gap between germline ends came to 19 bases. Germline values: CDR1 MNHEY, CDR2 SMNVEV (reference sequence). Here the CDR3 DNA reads TGTGCCTCAAAGGTCGCAGGGCGCCATGAAAAACTGTTTTTT. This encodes CASKVAGRHEKLFF.